The following is a T cell receptor (beta chain) sequence with its context. What it binds is not known. V lost 0 bases to trimming and J lost 4 bases; unmatched junction nucleotides: 13. The CDR3 consists of 19 residues. Germline CDR1 reads SQVTM; CDR2 reads ANQGSEA. Tagging with unique molecular identifiers was a feature of the TCR beta cDNA libraries. It was from about 1 to 10 million T cells that approximately 500,000 cDNA molecules came. TCRdb processed the PCR reads anew with MiXCR; each CDR3 protein has one entry. The sample shows fewer than 700,000 distinct CDR3 sequences, 44% of them seen only once. The data were obtained in a study of post-analysis software for immune sequencing data. For the study at large: Clinical courses comprised relapsing-remitting, secondary progressive and progressive-relapsing multiple sclerosis.

Study-level results: TRBV segments more frequent in patients than in controls numbered about five and included TRBV5-6, TRBV5-1 and TRBV20-1. Pronounced co-clustering by F measure was evident among identically batched samples. Significantly lower normalized Chao1 diversity was seen in multiple sclerosis patients than in controls.

Material: blood. The chain carries TRBV29-1 and TRBJ2-1; 12 bases map to TRBD1. The receptor was derived from a girl aged 5-17 years with multiple sclerosis. CDR3 region: CSVEDPGQGARSLYNEQFF. The CDR3 DNA follows: TGCAGCGTTGAAGACCCGGGACAGGGGGCGCGATCGCTTTACAATGAGCAGTTCTTC.